These 10 T cell receptor beta chains share one sample of origin, sequenced in a study of CD8+ T cells in alopecia areata (dated 2018 in TCRdb). Receptor amplification or capture employed the immunoSEQ multiplex PCR assay. To provide template for TCR sequencing, every sample had RNA extracted and reverse transcribed into cDNA. The immuneACCESS repertoire file appears here via TCRdb, limited to in-frame rearrangements. These files lack a portion of the clones; in checked studies, under half of the deficit traces to unresolved V genes, and the cause of the others is not known. The sample records tens of thousands of clones, roughly 61% of which are singletons. Roughly 18% of the sample is in the top ten clones. The time point label of this sample denotes: baseline before oral tofacitinib. The source material was CD8+ T cells sorted from blood, sampled at week 0. These receptors all come from a human donor with alopecia areata.

The chain has TRBV4-1 and TRBJ1-1; possible D gene TRBD1, 6 bases. The CDR3 has 15 residues. Germline V CDR1 and CDR2: MGHRA, YSYEKL. Deletions cut 1 base from V and 0 bases from J, with 9 bases between. The CDR3 bases are TGCGCCAGCAGCCAAGTCCAGGGGATGAACACTGAAGCTTTCTTT. It specifies CASSQVQGMNTEAFF.

V gene TRBV28 combines with J gene TRBJ1-1, with 7 bases lining up with TRBD1. Germline V gene data show CDR1 as MDHEN and CDR2 as SYDVKM. CDR3 size: 17 residues. Losses at the gene ends were 6 bases for V and 0 bases for J; bases not matched to a gene: 13. The CDR3 sequence: CASSFPRDSYMNTEAFF. The CDR3 bases are TGTGCCAGCAGCTTCCCCCGGGACAGCTACATGAACACTGAAGCTTTCTTT.

The chain couples TRBV11-3 to TRBJ1-1; TRBD1 matches at 8 bases. Germline trimming cut 4 bases from V and 0 bases from J; bases unmatched to any gene: 7. The CDR3 contains 16 residues. In germline, CDR1 is SGHNT, CDR2 YENEEA. For the CDR3, the DNA is TGTGCCAGCAGCTCCAGGACAGGGTATATGAACACTGAAGCTTTCTTT. Protein product: CASSSRTGYMNTEAFF.

The genes are TRBV29-1 and TRBJ1-1; 12 bases are a match to TRBD1. CDR3 length: 14 amino acids. Germline loops: CDR1 SQVTM, CDR2 ANQGSEA. Germline trimming cut 7 bases from V and 3 bases from J; bases unmatched to any gene: 6. The CDR3 bases are TGCAGCGCGGCGGGACAGGGGGCGGACACTGAAGCTTTCTTT. This codes for CSAAGQGADTEAFF.

This clone is labeled as medium-sized. J is TRBJ1-3 and V is TRBV2, with 8 bases fitting TRBD1. Trimming removed 8 bases from V and 2 bases from J; junction bases left unmatched: 5. From germline, CDR1 is SNHLY and CDR2 FYNNEI. The CDR3 has 14 amino acids. The CDR3 here is CASSDRAAGNTIYF. The CDR3 coding sequence is TGTGCCAGCTCGGACAGGGCGGCTGGAAACACCATATATTTT.

This clone appeared a few times. The chain uses TRBV7-9 and TRBJ2-1; D uncertain. Deletions cut 0 bases from V and 7 bases from J, with 1 base between. Germline CDR1 is SEHNR and CDR2 is FQNEAQ (reference sequence). The CDR3 is 11 amino acids. As DNA, the CDR3 is TGTGCCAGCAGCTTAGCGAATGAGCAGTTCTTC. Its translation: CASSLANEQFF.

In its sample, this clone was seen a few times. The chain carries TRBV4-1 and TRBJ2-6; 7 bases line up with TRBD1. The CDR3 is made up of 17 amino acids. J lost 2 bases, V lost 4 bases, and 8 bases had no gene match. CDR1 and CDR2 (germline): MGHRA, YSYEKL. As DNA, the CDR3 is TGCGCCAGCAGCCTAGAGATAACAGGGGCTGGGGCCAACGTCCTGACTTTC. This gives the protein CASSLEITGAGANVLTF.

The chain links TRBV12-5 to TRBJ2-7, with D unclear. V was clipped by 2 bases and J by 4 bases, with 3 bases between them. CDR3 length: 11 residues. Per germline, CDR1 LGHNT and CDR2 FRNRAP. The CDR3 loop is CASGLRYEQYF. The CDR3 DNA reads TGTGCTAGTGGTTTGAGGTACGAGCAGTACTTC.

J is TRBJ1-1 and V is TRBV5-1; 9 bases fit TRBD1. Losses at the gene ends were 3 bases for V and 6 bases for J; bases not matched to a gene: 9. Per germline, CDR1 SGHRS and CDR2 YFSETQ. This CDR3 has 15 amino acids. In DNA, the CDR3 is TGCGCCAGCAGCTCGCCAGGGACAGGGAAGCCTGAAGCTTTCTTT. It specifies CASSSPGTGKPEAFF.

The chain combines TRBV9 with TRBJ2-3, with D perhaps TRBD2 (5 bases). The germline gives CDR1 SGDLS, CDR2 YYNGEE. This CDR3 is built from 18 residues. Trimming left V 4 bases short and J 0 bases short, with 21 bases between. The CDR3 DNA reads as TGTGCCAGCAGCCCGAGGGAAGACTGGCTCTCTAGCACAGATACGCAGTATTTT. This sequence encodes CASSPREDWLSSTDTQYF.